The entry below describes one T cell receptor (beta chain). The data belong to a study of blood T cell repertoires in COVID-19. Profiling relied on immunoSEQ multiplex PCR, and the TCRdb table lists in-frame clones only, not all of them. The repertoire holds some 200,000 clones, with 85% to 90% as singletons. The sample consisted of peripheral blood. This clonotype originated in a man aged 80 or over with acute or convalescent COVID-19.

The CDR3 DNA reads as TGCGCCAGCAGCCTTACTAGCGGGAGCCTCCAAGAGACCCAGTACTTC. Translated, it gives CASSLTSGSLQETQYF. The chain links TRBV5-1 to TRBJ2-5; 11 bases line up with TRBD2. Trimming cost V 4 bases and J 1 base; bases outside gene matches: 6. Germline lookup yields CDR1 SGHRS and CDR2 YFSETQ. The CDR3 is 16 amino acids.